The source of this T cell receptor (beta chain) is a study of cytomegalovirus exposure and HLA in healthy donors. This clone was counted a single time. Its antigen is still unknown. The CDR3 consists of 12 residues. V lost 8 bases and J 5 bases, leaving 12 bases between the germline ends. Germline V gives CDR1 MNHNS, CDR2 SASEGT. Study-wide results and caveats: Rarity characterized most TCR sequences, yet some public TCRs appeared in many donors. With high specificity and sensitivity, the classifier reportedly diagnosed cytomegalovirus status.

Assay used: immunoSEQ multiplex PCR; TCRdb lists only in-frame clones, some missing. The profile shows approximately 180,000 clones, around 87% of them singletons. Sequencing was done on a sample of PBMCs. The receptor comes from a woman aged 30 to 39 in good health and CMV-seronegative. J is TRBJ2-5 and V is TRBV6-1, with a possible D match to TRBD2 (5 bases). CDR3 DNA: TGTGCCAGCGCATGGGAGAGGGAGACCCAGTACTTC. Protein: CASAWERETQYF.